This TCR beta chain was sequenced in a study of cytotoxic CD8 clonotypes in ibrutinib-treated CLL. A 1 in 200,000 to 1 in 1 million T cell depth was the sequencing target. Repertoires were generated with immunoSEQ multiplex PCR, while TCRdb's copy carries only in-frame clones and drops some. The sample lists 100,000 to 150,000 clones; 70% to 90% were seen once. The CDR3 is 13 residues long. V trimming: 5 bases; J trimming: 6 bases; junction bases outside the gene matches: 5. From germline, CDR1 is SGHNT and CDR2 YENEEA. This TCR derives from a human donor with chronic lymphocytic leukemia. V is TRBV11-3 and J is TRBJ2-7, with 9 nucleotides matching TRBD2. The source was PBMCs, collected after 24 months of ibrutinib treatment. CDR3: CASSGAGGPEQYF. In DNA, the CDR3 is TGTGCCAGCAGCGGAGCGGGAGGCCCCGAGCAGTACTTC. The full variable domain, rest sourced from reference TRBV11-3 and TRBJ2-7, is EAGVVQSPRYKIIEKKQPVAFWCNPISGHNTLYWYLQNLGQGPELLIRYENEEAVDDSQLPKDRFSAERLKGVDSTLKIQPAELGDSAVYLCASSGAGGPEQYFGPGTRLTVT.